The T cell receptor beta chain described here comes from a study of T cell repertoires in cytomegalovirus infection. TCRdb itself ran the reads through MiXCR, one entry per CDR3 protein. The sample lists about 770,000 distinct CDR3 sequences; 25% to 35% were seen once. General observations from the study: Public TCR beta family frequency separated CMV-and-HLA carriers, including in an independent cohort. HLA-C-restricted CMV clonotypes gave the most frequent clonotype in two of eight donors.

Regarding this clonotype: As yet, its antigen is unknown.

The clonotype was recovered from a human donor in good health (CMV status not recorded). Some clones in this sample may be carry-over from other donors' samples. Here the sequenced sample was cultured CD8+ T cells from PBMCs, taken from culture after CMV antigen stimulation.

The CDR3 DNA reads TGTGCCAGCAGTGAAGCAGAGGGGCGGTATGAAAAACTGTTTTTT. This codes for CASSEAEGRYEKLFF. This sequence joins TRBV6-1 and TRBJ1-4, with TRBD1 as a possible D gene (5 bases). The germline V gene encodes CDR1 MNHNS and CDR2 SASEGT. The ends were cut back, 0 bases at V and 6 bases at J, with 11 bases in the middle. The CDR3 consists of 15 residues.